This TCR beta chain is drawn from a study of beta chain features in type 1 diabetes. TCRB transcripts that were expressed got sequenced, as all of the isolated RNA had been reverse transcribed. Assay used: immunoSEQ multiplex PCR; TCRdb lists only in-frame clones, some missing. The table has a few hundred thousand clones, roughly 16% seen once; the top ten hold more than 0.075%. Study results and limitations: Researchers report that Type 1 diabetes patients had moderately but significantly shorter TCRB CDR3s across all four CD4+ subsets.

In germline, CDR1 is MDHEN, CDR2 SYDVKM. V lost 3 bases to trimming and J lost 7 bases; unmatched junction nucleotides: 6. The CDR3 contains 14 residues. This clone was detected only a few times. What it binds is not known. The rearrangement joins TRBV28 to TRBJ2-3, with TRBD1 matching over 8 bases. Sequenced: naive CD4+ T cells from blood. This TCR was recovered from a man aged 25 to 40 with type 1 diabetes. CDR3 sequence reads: CASSLAGGRNTQYF. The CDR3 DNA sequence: TGTGCCAGCAGTTTGGCAGGGGGCAGGAATACGCAGTATTTT.